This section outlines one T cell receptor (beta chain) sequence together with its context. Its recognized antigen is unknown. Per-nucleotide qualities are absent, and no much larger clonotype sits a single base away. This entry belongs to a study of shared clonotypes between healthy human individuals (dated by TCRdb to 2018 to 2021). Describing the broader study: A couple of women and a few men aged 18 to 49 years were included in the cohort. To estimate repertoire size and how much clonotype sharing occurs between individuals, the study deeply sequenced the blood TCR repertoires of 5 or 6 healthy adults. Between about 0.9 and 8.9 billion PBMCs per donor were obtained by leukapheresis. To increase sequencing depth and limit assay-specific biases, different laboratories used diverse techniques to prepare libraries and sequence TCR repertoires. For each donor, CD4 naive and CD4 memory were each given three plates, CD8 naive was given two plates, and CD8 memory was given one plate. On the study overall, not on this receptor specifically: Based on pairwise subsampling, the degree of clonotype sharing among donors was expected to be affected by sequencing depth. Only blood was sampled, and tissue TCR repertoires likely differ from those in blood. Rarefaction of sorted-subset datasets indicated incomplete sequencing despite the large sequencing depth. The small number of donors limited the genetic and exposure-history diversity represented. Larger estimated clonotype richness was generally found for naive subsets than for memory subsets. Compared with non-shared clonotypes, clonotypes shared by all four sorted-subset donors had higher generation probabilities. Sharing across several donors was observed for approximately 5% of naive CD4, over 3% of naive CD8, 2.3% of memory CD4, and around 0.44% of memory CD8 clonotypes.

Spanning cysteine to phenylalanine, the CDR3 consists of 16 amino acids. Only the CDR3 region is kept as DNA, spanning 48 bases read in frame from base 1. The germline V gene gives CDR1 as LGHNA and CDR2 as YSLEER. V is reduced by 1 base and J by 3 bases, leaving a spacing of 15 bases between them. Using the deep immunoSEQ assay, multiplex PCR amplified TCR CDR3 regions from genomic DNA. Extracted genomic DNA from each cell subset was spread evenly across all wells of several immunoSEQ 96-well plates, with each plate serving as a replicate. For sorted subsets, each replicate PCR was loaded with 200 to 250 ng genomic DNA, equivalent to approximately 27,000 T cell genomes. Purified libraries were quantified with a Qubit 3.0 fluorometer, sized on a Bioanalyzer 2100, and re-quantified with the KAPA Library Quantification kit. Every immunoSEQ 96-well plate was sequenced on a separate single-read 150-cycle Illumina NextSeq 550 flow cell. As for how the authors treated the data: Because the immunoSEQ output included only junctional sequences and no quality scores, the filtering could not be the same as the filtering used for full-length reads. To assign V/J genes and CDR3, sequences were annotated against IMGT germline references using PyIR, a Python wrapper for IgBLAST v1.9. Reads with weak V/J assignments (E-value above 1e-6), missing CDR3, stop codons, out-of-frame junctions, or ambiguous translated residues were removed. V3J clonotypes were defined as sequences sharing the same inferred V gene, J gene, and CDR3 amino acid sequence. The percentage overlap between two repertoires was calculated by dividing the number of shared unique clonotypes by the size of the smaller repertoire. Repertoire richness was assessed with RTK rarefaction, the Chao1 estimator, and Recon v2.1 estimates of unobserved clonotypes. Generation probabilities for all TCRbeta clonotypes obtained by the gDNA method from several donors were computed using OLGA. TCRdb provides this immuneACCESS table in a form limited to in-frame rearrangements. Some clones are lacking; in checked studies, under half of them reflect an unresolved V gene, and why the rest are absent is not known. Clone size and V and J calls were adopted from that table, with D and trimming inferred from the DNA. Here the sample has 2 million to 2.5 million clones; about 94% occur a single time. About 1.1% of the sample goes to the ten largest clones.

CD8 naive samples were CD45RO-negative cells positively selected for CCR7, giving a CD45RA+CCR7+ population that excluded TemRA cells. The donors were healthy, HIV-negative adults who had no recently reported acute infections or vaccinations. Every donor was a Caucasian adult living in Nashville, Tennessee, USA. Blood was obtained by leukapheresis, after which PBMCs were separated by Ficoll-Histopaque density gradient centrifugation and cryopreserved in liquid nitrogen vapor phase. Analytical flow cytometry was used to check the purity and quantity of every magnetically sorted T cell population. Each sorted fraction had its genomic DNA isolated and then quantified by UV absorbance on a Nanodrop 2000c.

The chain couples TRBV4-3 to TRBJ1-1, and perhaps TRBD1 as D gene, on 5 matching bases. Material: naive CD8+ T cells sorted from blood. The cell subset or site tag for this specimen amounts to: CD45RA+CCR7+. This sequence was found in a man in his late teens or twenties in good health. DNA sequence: TGCGCCAGCAGCCAAGTTTCTTTGGGACGACACACTGAAGCTTTCTTT. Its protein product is CASSQVSLGRHTEAFF.